This TCR beta chain was captured by sequencing in a study of T cells in Graves' hyperthyroidism and ophthalmopathy. The CDR3 sequence is 14 residues long. The V end was cut by 4 bases, the J end by 4 bases, with 13 bases between. The germline V gene has CDR1 MGHRA and CDR2 YSYEKL. TCR beta CDR3 regions were amplified from RNA. HTBI primers were used for first-round RT-PCR of the TCR CDR3. Via MiXCR, TCRdb re-called the multiplex PCR reads, giving one row per CDR3 protein. The sample holds about 720,000 distinct CDR3 sequences, about 17% seen once. The sequence came from a woman aged 45-60 years with Graves' hyperthyroidism that later progressed to Graves' ophthalmopathy. This rearrangement joins TRBV4-1 to TRBJ1-2; no clear D gene. The sequenced sample was blood. The CDR3 nucleotides are TGCGCCAGCAGCCTGGTATCGGCTTCCTATGGCTACACCTTC. Translated, it gives CASSLVSASYGYTF.